Sequencing of this TCR beta chain was carried out in a study of identical twins. In germline, CDR1 is MNHEY, CDR2 SVGAGI. Trimming took off 0 bases at V and 6 bases at J, with 4 bases between the two ends. The CDR3 loop spans 12 amino acids. This clonotype appeared a few times. All donors were healthy, and all were Caucasian. TCRdb re-called the 5' RACE reads with MiXCR, one entry per CDR3 protein. Altogether about 340,000 distinct CDR3 sequences are present, around 9.7% being singletons, with the ten largest covering around 8.6%. The gene calls are TRBV6-5 and TRBJ2-3; the D is unclear. The sample comprised naive T cells sorted from blood. The sequence was obtained from a woman in her forties or fifties in good health. The CDR3, as DNA: TGTGCCAGCAGTTACTCACAGGATACGCAGTATTTT. Translated, it gives CASSYSQDTQYF.